The clone carrying this T cell receptor beta chain was observed once. Its antigen is as yet unknown. The data were taken from a study of cytomegalovirus exposure and HLA in healthy donors. Trimming pared 5 bases from V and 8 bases from J, leaving 16 bases between. Germline assignment: CDR1 SGHVS and CDR2 FNYEAQ. The CDR3 is 14 amino acids. Findings and limits, study-wide: A classifier reportedly called cytomegalovirus status with high sensitivity and specificity. TCR beta chains numbering more than 150 were designated cytomegalovirus-associated. The Asian-associated ancestry cluster reportedly had fewer N-insertions than the approximately 610-donor mean in a later analysis. Reports indicate that TCR beta sequences accurately predicted the HLA-A and HLA-B alleles of most subjects.

PCR used 60 Vbeta primers and 13 Jbeta primers. TCRdb's table, derived via immunoSEQ multiplex PCR, lists solely in-frame clones and lacks some. Among about 150,000 clones listed, roughly 75% were seen once. This sequence originates from a man aged 18 to 29 in good health and CMV-seronegative. The chain uses TRBV7-6 and TRBJ2-1; D is perhaps TRBD1 (6 bases). Sequencing was performed on PBMCs. The CDR3 reads CASSPQGRCYEQFF. The DNA for the CDR3 is TGTGCCAGCAGCCCCCAGGGGCGGTGTTATGAGCAGTTCTTC.